These 25 T cell receptor beta chains originate from one sample sequenced in a study of cytomegalovirus exposure and HLA in healthy donors. The repertoire was sequenced with immunoSEQ multiplex PCR; TCRdb's copy has only in-frame clones and lacks some. In the table there are around 250,000 clones, about 90% of which are singletons. Sequencing used PBMCs. All receptors derive from a woman aged 30 to 39 in good health and CMV-seronegative.

The V call is TRBV12-5, the J call TRBJ2-2; perhaps D is TRBD1 or TRBD2 (5 bases each). Deletions cut 2 bases from V and 9 bases from J, with 16 bases between. Per germline, CDR1 LGHNT and CDR2 FRNRAP. The CDR3 contains 15 residues. DNA for the CDR3: TGTGCTAGTGGTTTGTTAACCCAGGGAGATCGGGAGCTGTTTTTT. Its translation: CASGLLTQGDRELFF.

The CDR3 DNA reads as TGCGCCAGCAGCCAAGATCACACGGGGGGTGAAAAACTGTTTTTT. This sequence encodes CASSQDHTGGEKLFF. The rearrangement joins TRBV4-3 to TRBJ1-4; the D gene is possibly TRBD1 (5 bases). Germline V gives CDR1 LGHNA, CDR2 YSLEER. Between the trimmed V and J ends, which lost 0 bases and 7 bases, there was a span of 12 bases. This CDR3 has 15 residues.

The chain employs TRBV11-2 and TRBJ2-7; 10 bases agree with TRBD1. V lost 5 bases to trimming and J lost 4 bases; unmatched junction nucleotides: 8. This CDR3 contains 15 residues. Germline values: CDR1 SGHAT, CDR2 FQNNGV. The CDR3 spells CASSPAGTGVYEQYF. DNA of the CDR3: TGTGCCAGCAGCCCAGCCGGGACAGGGGTTTACGAGCAGTACTTC.

V gene TRBV7-2 combines with J gene TRBJ2-7; D is perhaps TRBD2 (5 bases). Per germline, CDR1 SGHTA and CDR2 FQGNSA. CDR3 length equals 14 residues. Trimming pared 6 bases from V and 4 bases from J, leaving 16 bases between. DNA for the CDR3: TGTGCCAGCAGTCTTAAGGGAGTCGCATACGAGCAGTACTTC. Its protein is CASSLKGVAYEQYF. The full variable domain, with the rest looked up from reference TRBV7-2 and TRBJ2-7, is GAGVSQSPSNKVTEKGKDVELRCDPISGHTALYWYRQSLGQGLEFLIYFQGNSAPDKSGLPSDRFSAERTGGSVSTLTIQRTQQEDSAVYLCASSLKGVAYEQYFGPGTRLTVT.

The V and J genes are TRBV10-2 and TRBJ2-3; D is unclear. CDR1 is WSHSY, CDR2 SAAADI, per germline. This CDR3 contains 12 residues. Trimming pared 3 bases from V and 4 bases from J, leaving 5 bases between. CDR3 residues: CASSDQPDTQYF. CDR3 DNA: TGCGCCAGCAGTGACCAGCCAGATACGCAGTATTTT.

CDR3 loop: CASSLSGQGMNTEAFF. For the CDR3, the DNA is TGTGCCAGCAGTTTATCCGGACAGGGGATGAACACTGAAGCTTTCTTT. The gene calls are TRBV27 and TRBJ1-1, with TRBD1 matching over 9 bases. The CDR3 consists of 16 residues. J gave up 0 bases and V 0 bases, and 2 bases lay outside the gene matches. Per germline, CDR1 MNHEY and CDR2 SMNVEV (reference sequence).

The chain has TRBV28 and TRBJ1-1, with D unclear. Trimming cost V 5 bases and J 4 bases, with 14 bases left between them. The CDR3 totals 14 residues. Looked up from germline, CDR1 is MDHEN and CDR2 is SYDVKM. DNA for the CDR3: TGTGCCAGCAGTCTGAGTGGCGCGGGCACTGAAGCTTTCTTT. Protein: CASSLSGAGTEAFF.

The chain combines TRBV11-2 with TRBJ2-3; D is ambiguous. This CDR3 has 13 amino acids. V was trimmed by 6 bases and J by 4 bases, leaving 11 bases between them. The germline gives CDR1 SGHAT, CDR2 FQNNGV. CDR3 nucleotide sequence: TGTGCCAGCAGGCCCTCTAGTGCAGATACGCAGTATTTT. It specifies CASRPSSADTQYF.

The CDR3 sequence: CASSYSGGETQYF. The CDR3 DNA sequence: TGTGCCAGCAGTTACTCGGGTGGCGAGACCCAGTACTTC. The chain couples TRBV6-5 to TRBJ2-5; D is ambiguous. Germline V CDR1 and CDR2: MNHEY, SVGAGI. This CDR3 region has 13 residues. V shed 0 bases and J shed 5 bases, with 7 bases lying between them.

J is TRBJ2-7 and V is TRBV21-1. TRBV21-1 is flagged as a pseudogene. The CDR3 extends over 15 amino acids. As DNA, the CDR3 is TGTGCCAGCAGCAAAGTGCGAGCACACACCTACGAGCAGTACTTC. This encodes CASSKVRAHTYEQYF.

This sequence joins TRBV29-1 and TRBJ2-2; 8 nucleotides line up with TRBD1. Germline values: CDR1 SQVTM, CDR2 ANQGSEA. This CDR3 region has 15 residues. V dropped 4 bases and J dropped 0; count of bases not matched to a gene: 4. As DNA, the CDR3 is TGCAGCGTTGCCCCGGACAGGGCGAACACCGGGGAGCTGTTTTTT. This translates into CSVAPDRANTGELFF.

This chain uses TRBV28 with TRBJ1-2, with D hard to call. Germline V gives CDR1 MDHEN, CDR2 SYDVKM. The CDR3 covers 12 residues. The V and J ends lost 4 bases and 8 bases respectively, with 11 bases between them. CDR3 protein: CASSSSPGGYTF. The CDR3 DNA reads as TGTGCCAGCAGTTCCTCCCCCGGAGGCTACACCTTC.

On this clone itself: Other DNA sequences within the sample encode an identical CDR3. The J gene is TRBJ2-7, the V gene TRBV27; 10 bases agree with TRBD1. The J segment lost 4 bases and the V segment lost 0 bases, leaving 3 bases of the junction unmatched. CDR3 length: 15 amino acids. The germline V gene has CDR1 MNHEY and CDR2 SMNVEV (reference sequence). Here the CDR3 reads CASSLSGTGAYEQYF. The DNA for the CDR3 is TGTGCCAGCAGTTTATCCGGGACAGGGGCTTACGAGCAGTACTTC.

The gene calls are TRBV29-1 and TRBJ2-3; a weak D match, TRBD2 (6 bases). Per the germline V gene, CDR1 is SQVTM and CDR2 is ANQGSEA. Deletions cut 3 bases from V and 2 bases from J, with 15 bases between. The CDR3 contains 15 residues. The CDR3 nucleotides read TGCAGCGTTGACCCCAGAGCGGGTCCCACAGATACGCAGTATTTT. This encodes CSVDPRAGPTDTQYF.

The chain links TRBV5-4 to TRBJ2-7; 8 positions match TRBD2. CDR3 length: 14 amino acids. The J segment lost 3 bases and the V segment lost 4 bases, leaving 6 bases of the junction unmatched. CDR1 SGHNT and CDR2 YYREEE come from the germline V gene (reference sequence). This CDR3 is CASSPTSGFYEQYF. The CDR3 DNA is TGTGCCAGCAGCCCTACTAGCGGTTTCTACGAGCAGTACTTC.

J is TRBJ2-7 and V is TRBV7-9, with D perhaps assigned TRBD1 or TRBD2 (6 bases each). CDR1 and CDR2 (germline): SEHNR, FQNEAQ (reference sequence). The V end lost 0 bases, the J end lost 3 bases, and 12 bases lay between the germline ends. The CDR3 is 15 amino acids. The CDR3 spells CASSLAGASVYEQYF. For the CDR3, the DNA is TGTGCCAGCAGCTTAGCGGGGGCTAGCGTCTACGAGCAGTACTTC.

V usage is TRBV10-3 and J usage is TRBJ2-1, with 8 bases matching TRBD1. Germline lookup yields CDR1 ENHRY and CDR2 SYGVKD. With V trimmed by 5 bases and J by 9 bases, 12 bases remained unmatched. The CDR3 is 15 amino acids. DNA for the CDR3: TGTGCCATCAGTCAAGACCAGGGGGCTAGGAGTGAGCAGTTCTTC. This sequence encodes CAISQDQGARSEQFF.

This rearrangement joins TRBV28 to TRBJ2-7; D remains ambiguous. The CDR3 has 12 residues. The germline V gene encodes CDR1 MDHEN and CDR2 SYDVKM. The germline V and J ends were trimmed by 6 bases and 5 bases, with 11 bases remaining between them. The CDR3 DNA follows: TGTGCCAGCAGCGTGGTTGCGGACGAGCAGTACTTC. This sequence encodes CASSVVADEQYF.

This chain uses TRBV18 with TRBJ1-2, with D possibly matching TRBD1 (5 bases). Trimming took off 1 base at V and 8 bases at J, with 14 bases between the two ends. This CDR3 region has 14 residues. Germline CDR1 and CDR2: KGHSH and LQKENI. CDR3 sequence: CASSPLEGKSGYTF. The CDR3, as DNA: TGTGCCAGCTCACCACTCGAGGGGAAGTCGGGCTACACCTTC.

The V call is TRBV9, the J call TRBJ1-1; TRBD1 agrees at 9 bases. V trimming: 4 bases; J trimming: 4 bases; junction bases outside the gene matches: 11. The length of the CDR3 is 16 residues. The V gene's germline CDR1 is SGDLS and CDR2 YYNGEE. The CDR3 protein is CASSYTRLTGGTEAFF. Written as DNA, the CDR3 is TGTGCCAGCAGCTACACCCGCCTGACAGGGGGCACTGAAGCTTTCTTT.

The J gene is TRBJ2-1, the V gene TRBV4-1, with 10 bases identical to TRBD2. V gave up 4 bases and J gave up 5 bases; unmatched junction bases: 2. The germline gives CDR1 MGHRA, CDR2 YSYEKL. The CDR3 contains 14 residues. In nucleotides, the CDR3 is TGCGCCAGCAGCCGGACTAGCGGAAACAATGAGCAGTTCTTC. Residues: CASSRTSGNNEQFF.

The chain is built from TRBV5-6 and TRBJ2-1; the match to TRBD2 covers 12 bases. CDR3 length: 18 residues. V shed 1 base, J shed 8 bases, and the junction held 13 bases outside the gene matches. The V gene's germline CDR1 is SGHDT and CDR2 YYEEEE. The CDR3 region is CASSLWSSGGGRSYEQFF. As DNA, the CDR3 is TGTGCCAGCAGCTTGTGGTCTAGCGGGGGGGGCCGCTCGTATGAGCAGTTCTTC.

This sequence joins TRBV9 and TRBJ2-7, with 14 bases that match TRBD2. Per the germline V gene, CDR1 is SGDLS and CDR2 is YYNGEE. The junction had 11 bases not matched to a gene; V was cut back by 5 bases and J by 7 bases. This CDR3 spans 16 amino acids. This CDR3 reads CASSPLTSGRAWEQYF. The CDR3 DNA is TGTGCCAGCAGTCCACTGACTAGCGGGAGGGCATGGGAGCAGTACTTC.

The J gene is TRBJ1-4, the V gene TRBV4-2; D gene unclear. The germline V gene has CDR1 LGHNA and CDR2 YNFKEQ. The CDR3 contains 14 residues. The V and J ends lost 4 bases and 9 bases respectively, with 15 bases between them. The CDR3, as DNA: TGTGCCAGCAGCCCGGGATTAGGAAATCAAAAACTGTTTTTT. The encoded protein is CASSPGLGNQKLFF.

CDR3: CASSTTGNTIYF. The CDR3 DNA reads as TGTGCCAGCAGTACGACTGGAAACACCATATATTTT. The genes are TRBV6-5 and TRBJ1-3; D remains unclear. CDR3 length equals 12 residues. CDR1 is MNHEY and CDR2 is SVGAGI in the germline V gene. V was pared by 5 bases and J by 2 bases, with 4 bases between.